This T cell receptor (beta chain) was sequenced in a study of blood T cell repertoires in COVID-19 (dated by TCRdb to the early 2020s). As for the study more broadly: Samples from collaborators originated in the United States, Italy and Spain and spanned both the acute and convalescent phases of COVID-19. The material from the prospective study consisted of cDNA or gDNA derived from T cells, B-cell-depleted T cells, or PBMCs. The samples were drawn from the first 160 participants of the ongoing ImmuneRACE study and from 1,200 or so subjects provided by 6 global collaborators. The repertoires were released in a freely available public database intended as a resource for research on the immune response to SARS-CoV-2. Where available, HLA class I and class II types were obtained from metadata supplied by the sample provider rather than from assay-based typing. A de-identified subject ID, COVID-19 status, age in years and sex were almost always included in the sample metadata. The dataset comprised deeply sampled blood TCRbeta repertoires from subjects exposed to, actively infected with, or recovered from COVID-19.

Whole blood was collected in K2EDTA tubes by collaborating institutions according to the institutions' own protocols. For TCRbeta analysis, collaborator samples were shipped as frozen whole blood, as isolated PBMCs, or as DNA extracted from either sample type. What the study reported, not specific to this receptor: The quantity of clinical and demographic metadata differed by source and by participant and was supplied without curation.

The immunoSEQ Assay, a bias-controlled multiplex PCR, was used to amplify TCRbeta CDR3 regions from genomic DNA. As for the original processing: The number of nucleated cells in each sample was estimated by amplification of reference gene primers within the assay. Sequence reads were collapsed and filtered to measure the absolute abundance of every unique TCRbeta CDR3 rearrangement. For each sample, productive Simpson clonality was calculated as the square root of Simpson's diversity index over productive rearrangements. TCRdb holds this immuneACCESS table with in-frame rearrangements only. Some clones are missing; in checked studies, unresolved V genes explain under half, and the rest has no known cause. From that table come the V and J calls and clone size; the DNA was used to work out D and trimming. In this sample the table shows about 170,000 clones, approximately 92% of which occur a single time. The ten largest account for 3.5% to 5% of the sample.

The CDR3 runs 11 amino acids, cysteine and phenylalanine included. Kept here is only the CDR3 DNA, which spans 33 bases and is read in frame from base 1. Deletion took 7 bases off V and 8 bases off J, with a span of 8 bases between the germline ends. Looking up the germline V gene yields CDR1 KGHDR and CDR2 SFDVKD. About this clone: The antigen this receptor binds is unknown. No clone much larger than this one lies a single base away; base qualities are absent.

The TCR was taken from a woman aged 50 to 60 with acute or convalescent COVID-19. Sequenced material: peripheral blood. The sequence links TRBV24-1 to TRBJ2-1; the D segment cannot be called with confidence. The CDR3 reads as follows: CATRAGDEQFF. The nucleotides read TGTGCCACCAGAGCAGGTGATGAGCAGTTCTTC.